This passage covers 5 T cell receptor beta chains from one sample sequenced in a study of identical twins. TCRdb analysed the 5' RACE reads with MiXCR anew, one entry per CDR3 protein. This table holds about 240,000 distinct CDR3 sequences, roughly 12% found once. This sample also belongs to another study, concerning yellow fever vaccine responses in identical twins.

Sequenced material: memory (CD45RO+) T cells sorted from blood. The receptors here all came from a woman aged 18-29 years in good health.

This clonotype was detected a few times. The CDR3: CASSQERTSGGEYNEQFF. The CDR3 DNA follows: TGTGCCAGCAGCCAAGAAAGGACTAGCGGGGGGGAGTACAATGAGCAGTTCTTC. V usage is TRBV3-1 and J usage is TRBJ2-1; 15 positions agree with TRBD2. With 0 bases clipped from V and 4 bases from J, the junction kept 4 bases outside the gene matches. CDR1 LGHDT and CDR2 YNNKEL come from the germline V gene (reference sequence). There are 18 residues in the CDR3.

V gene TRBV5-5 combines with J gene TRBJ1-1; D unresolved. Trimming removed 5 bases from V and 5 bases from J, with 10 bases in between. Germline V CDR1 and CDR2: SGHKS, YYEKEE (reference sequence). The CDR3 runs 12 residues. In nucleotides, the CDR3 is TGTGCCAGCAGTCGAGCGGAAACTGAAGCTTTCTTT. It translates to CASSRAETEAFF.

The V call is TRBV29-1, the J call TRBJ2-3, with D maybe TRBD1 (6 bases). Per the germline V gene, CDR1 is SQVTM and CDR2 is ANQGSEA. The CDR3 has 10 amino acids. As DNA, the CDR3 is TGCGCGCACAGGGCCCTTACGCAGTATTTT. Amino acid sequence: CAHRALTQYF.

This clonotype has more than one count but fewer than ten. The chain is built from TRBV11-2 and TRBJ2-6, with D perhaps TRBD1 (6 bases). CDR1 SGHAT and CDR2 FQNNGV come from the germline V gene. The V and J ends lost 3 bases and 11 bases respectively, with 11 bases between them. The CDR3 spans 13 residues. The CDR3 reads CASSFLRQDVLTF. The DNA for the CDR3 is TGTGCCAGCAGCTTCCTTCGACAGGACGTCCTGACTTTC.

The count of this clonotype is one. The V gene is TRBV3-1, the J gene TRBJ2-3; TRBD2 matches at 8 bases. Germline trimming cut 7 bases from V and 0 bases from J; bases unmatched to any gene: 6. Germline CDR1 is LGHDT and CDR2 is YNNKEL (reference sequence). The CDR3 covers 15 residues. Here the CDR3 reads CASTWTSTSTDTQYF. CDR3 nucleotide sequence: TGTGCCAGCACCTGGACTAGCACAAGCACAGATACGCAGTATTTT.